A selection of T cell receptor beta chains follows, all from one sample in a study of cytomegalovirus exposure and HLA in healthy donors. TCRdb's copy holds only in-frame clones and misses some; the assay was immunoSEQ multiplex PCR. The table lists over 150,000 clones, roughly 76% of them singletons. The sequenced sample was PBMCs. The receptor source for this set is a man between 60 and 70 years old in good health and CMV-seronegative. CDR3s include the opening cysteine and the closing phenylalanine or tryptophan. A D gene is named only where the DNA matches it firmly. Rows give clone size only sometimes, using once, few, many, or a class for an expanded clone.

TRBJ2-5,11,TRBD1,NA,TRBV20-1,TGCAGTGCTAGTGGTGGGGGACAGGTCTACTTC,CSASGGGQVYF
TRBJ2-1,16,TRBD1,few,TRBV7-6,TGTGCCAGCAGCTTAGGACCAGGGCCACAGGGGGTTGAGCAGTTCTTC,CASSLGPGPQGVEQFF
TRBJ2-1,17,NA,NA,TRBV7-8,TGTGCCAGCTCAAACCCCGCGGAGGGAGAACACTACAATGAGCAGTTCTTC,CASSNPAEGEHYNEQFF
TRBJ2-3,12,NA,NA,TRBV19,TGTGCCAGTAGTGCCGCGCAAGATACGCAGTATTTT,CASSAAQDTQYF
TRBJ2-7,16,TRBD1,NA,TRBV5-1,TGCGCCAGCAACCCCTTCCCGGGACAGGGTAACTACGAGCAGTACTTC,CASNPFPGQGNYEQYF
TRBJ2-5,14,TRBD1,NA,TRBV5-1,TGCGCCAGCGACAAAACCGGACAGGGTGAGACCCAGTACTTC,CASDKTGQGETQYF
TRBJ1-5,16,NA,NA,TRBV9,TGTGCCAGCAGCGTCAGAGGGCCAAGGAATCATCAGCCCCAGCATTTT,CASSVRGPRNHQPQHF
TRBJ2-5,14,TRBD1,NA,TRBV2,TGTGCCAGCATCGGACAGGGGGTGGTGGAGACCCAGTACTTC,CASIGQGVVETQYF
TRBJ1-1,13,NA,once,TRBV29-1,TGCAGCGTGAGACAGCACATGAACACTGAAGCTTTCTTT,CSVRQHMNTEAFF
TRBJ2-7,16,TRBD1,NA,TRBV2,TGTGCCAGCAGTGACGACGGGACAGGGAGCTCCTACGAGCAGTACTTC,CASSDDGTGSSYEQYF
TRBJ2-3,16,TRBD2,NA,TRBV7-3,TGTGCCAGCAGCTTAGGGCTAGCGGAAAGCACAGATACGCAGTATTTT,CASSLGLAESTDTQYF
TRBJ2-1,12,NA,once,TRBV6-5,TGTGCCAGCAGTTCCTCCGGGGTTAAGCAGTTCTTC,CASSSSGVKQFF
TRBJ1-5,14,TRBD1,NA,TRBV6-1,TGTGCCAGCACCCTGGACAGGAACAATCAGCCCCAGCATTTT,CASTLDRNNQPQHF